The clone carrying this T cell receptor beta chain has a single count. The antigen is unknown. PCR involved 60 Vbeta and 13 Jbeta primers. Some clones are missing from TCRdb's copy, which holds only in-frame ones; the method was immunoSEQ multiplex PCR. Of 98,000 or so clones listed, around three quarters are singletons. The germline V gene has CDR1 SGHNT and CDR2 YYREEE (reference sequence). This CDR3 is built from 17 residues. V was cut by 2 bases and J by 4 bases, with 19 bases left in between. The sample belongs to a study of cytomegalovirus exposure and HLA in healthy donors. Study results and caveats: In vitro data verified a few CMV-associated chains as specific for CMV antigens. Reportedly, TCR beta sequences accurately predicted HLA-A and HLA-B alleles in most subjects. According to reports, the classifier identified cytomegalovirus status with high specificity and sensitivity.

The specimen sequenced was PBMCs. This TCR derives from a woman aged 18-29 years in good health and CMV-seropositive. The rearrangement links TRBV5-4 to TRBJ1-5; D is undetermined. The CDR3 nucleotides read TGTGCCAGCAGCTTACCCCGCGGGGAGACTAGTAATCAGCCCCAGCATTTT. Protein: CASSLPRGETSNQPQHF. The full variable domain, with the rest looked up from reference TRBV5-4 and TRBJ1-5, is ETGVTQSPTHLIKTRGQQVTLRCSSQSGHNTVSWYQQALGQGPQFIFQYYREEENGRGNFPPRFSGLQFPNYSSELNVNALELDDSALYLCASSLPRGETSNQPQHFGDGTRLSIL.